This TCR beta chain derives from a study of CD8+ T cells in alopecia areata. This sample's treatment: oral pan-JAK inhibitor, 5-10 mg twice daily. Once RNA had been extracted, it was reverse transcribed into cDNA to act as the sequencing template. The assay was immunoSEQ multiplex PCR, and TCRdb's table has in-frame clones only and misses some. The sample has fewer than 350,000 clones, roughly 64% seen once. The specimen was CD4+ T cells sorted from blood, collected at week 24, from a patient treated with tofacitinib. This receptor was identified in a human donor with alopecia areata.

The CDR3 DNA is TGCAGCGTTGATACGATTGGTGGAGGGGATGGCTACACCTTC. Amino acids: CSVDTIGGGDGYTF. V and J are TRBV29-1 and TRBJ1-2, with D possibly being TRBD1 (5 bases). This CDR3 has 14 residues. Germline V CDR1 and CDR2: SQVTM, ANQGSEA. V shed 3 bases and J shed 6 bases, with 17 bases lying between them.